A single sample gave rise to the 16 T cell receptor beta chains below, sequenced in a study of liver allograft versus peripheral blood T cells (dated by TCRdb to the early 2020s). Study-wide context: T cell receptor repertoires present within transplanted livers were compared with repertoires in the peripheral blood of liver transplant recipients.

Reads for this sample came from an Illumina MiSeq. TCRdb reran the public reads through fastp at Q25 and MiXCR, keeping productive beta chains. Identical CDR3 proteins give one entry, which carries the most common genes and DNA. The sample table contains about 8,400 distinct CDR3 sequences; only one count was recorded for roughly 15% of them. The ten largest clones represent 4% to 5.5% of the sample. These receptors all stem from a human patient who had a liver transplant. A transplant means some T cells may be of graft donor rather than patient origin.

Only a few counts were recorded for this clonotype. The rearrangement uses TRBV20-1 and TRBJ1-1, with D unclear. CDR3 length: 13 residues. V lost 1 base and J 6 bases, leaving 12 bases between the germline ends. Per germline, CDR1 DFQATT and CDR2 SNEGSKA (reference sequence). The CDR3 DNA is TGCAGTGCTAGAGTTACCCTTCTCGCTGAAGCTTTCTTT. Translated: CSARVTLLAEAFF.

The J gene is TRBJ1-2, the V gene TRBV6-5; 12 bases agree with TRBD1. Germline trimming cut 2 bases from V and 2 bases from J; bases unmatched to any gene: 6. This CDR3 comprises 17 residues. Germline CDR1 and CDR2: MNHEY and SVGAGI. CDR3 sequence: CASSYGTGTGGNYGYTF. The CDR3 nucleotides are TGTGCCAGCAGTTACGGAACCGGGACAGGGGGCAACTATGGCTACACCTTC.

The chain combines TRBV2 with TRBJ1-1; TRBD1 agrees at 9 bases. V trimming: 9 bases; J trimming: 1 base; junction bases outside the gene matches: 3. Germline-derived CDR1 and CDR2 are SNHLY and FYNNEI. The CDR3 sequence is 13 residues long. CDR3 coding DNA: TGTGCCAGGCAACAGGGGGCGAACACTGAAGCTTTCTTT. It is translated as CARQQGANTEAFF.

This clonotype was detected many times. The chain couples TRBV27 to TRBJ2-3; D is uncertain. The CDR3 runs 14 residues. Between the trimmed V and J ends, which lost 3 bases and 2 bases, there was a span of 9 bases. Germline values: CDR1 MNHEY, CDR2 SMNVEV (reference sequence). The CDR3 sequence: CASSFAWVTDTQYF. The CDR3 nucleotides read TGTGCCAGCAGTTTCGCGTGGGTCACAGATACGCAGTATTTT.

The gene calls are TRBV24-1 and TRBJ1-1; no clear D gene. Trimming cost V 4 bases and J 3 bases, with 2 bases left between them. The length of the CDR3 is 11 residues. Germline V lookup: CDR1 KGHDR, CDR2 SFDVKD. The CDR3 protein is CATSDYTEAFF. CDR3 in DNA: TGTGCCACCAGTGACTACACTGAAGCTTTCTTT.

This clonotype was detected a few times. The chain has TRBV10-3 and TRBJ2-7; 7 bases are a match to TRBD1. Germline assignment: CDR1 ENHRY and CDR2 SYGVKD. V dropped 10 bases and J dropped 2; count of bases not matched to a gene: 23. The CDR3 has 18 amino acids. CDR3 bases: TGTGCCAGAGATACACAGGGGCCCCCTTTTGGTATTGCCTACGAGCAGTACTTC. It yields the protein CARDTQGPPFGIAYEQYF.

This clonotype has a count of ten or more. The V gene is TRBV28, the J gene TRBJ1-6; D may be TRBD1 (6 bases). CDR1 is MDHEN, CDR2 SYDVKM, per germline. V dropped 3 bases and J dropped 3 bases, with 9 bases sitting between them. There are 15 residues in the CDR3. CDR3 loop: CASSLTGNYNSPLHF. CDR3 nucleotides: TGTGCCAGCAGTTTGACAGGAAACTATAATTCACCCCTCCACTTT.

This clonotype is medium-sized by share. The gene calls are TRBV20-1 and TRBJ1-6; tentative D call: TRBD1 (5 bases). CDR1 and CDR2 from the germline V gene are DFQATT and SNEGSKA (reference sequence). This CDR3 is built from 15 residues. Trimming cost V 1 base and J 10 bases, with 17 bases left between them. The CDR3 sequence is CSARVRGRVSSPLHF. CDR3 DNA sequence: TGCAGTGCTAGAGTGCGGGGCAGGGTGTCATCACCCCTCCACTTT.

The rearrangement links TRBV5-6 to TRBJ2-7; 11 bases map to TRBD2. Germline values: CDR1 SGHDT, CDR2 YYEEEE. This CDR3 has 16 amino acids. V was pared by 5 bases and J by 3 bases, with 10 bases of the junction left unmatched. CDR3 sequence (DNA): TGTGCCAGCAGGGGGGGGACTAGCGGTTCTCTCTACGAGCAGTACTTC. It yields the protein CASRGGTSGSLYEQYF.

This clonotype is medium-sized in the sample. The rearrangement uses TRBV27 and TRBJ2-6; no firm D call. The CDR3 runs to 15 residues. Germline CDR1 is MNHEY and CDR2 is SMNVEV (reference sequence). The V gene lost 3 bases and the J gene lost 2 bases, with 8 bases spanning the gap. The CDR3 spells CASSFVTTGANVLTF. The CDR3 DNA is TGTGCCAGCAGTTTCGTGACAACTGGGGCCAACGTCCTGACTTTC. The variable domain in full, completed from reference TRBV27 and TRBJ2-6, reads EAQVTQNPRYLITVTGKKLTVTCSQNMNHEYMSWYRQDPGLGLRQIYYSMNVEVTDKGDVPEGYKVSRKEKRNFPLILESPSPNQTSLYFCASSFVTTGANVLTFGAGSRLTVL.

This clonotype was detected many times. The chain recombines TRBV9 with TRBJ2-1; tentatively, D is TRBD2 (6 bases). V lost 2 bases and J lost 0, with 9 bases in between. The length of the CDR3 is 15 residues. Germline V CDR1 and CDR2: SGDLS, YYNGEE. The CDR3 region has the DNA TGTGCCAGCAGCGTTGGGGGAGGCTCCTACAATGAGCAGTTCTTC. Protein product: CASSVGGGSYNEQFF. The full variable domain, rest sourced from reference TRBV9 and TRBJ2-1, is DSGVTQTPKHLITATGQRVTLRCSPRSGDLSVYWYQQSLDQGLQFLIQYYNGEERAKGNILERFSAQQFPDLHSELNLSSLELGDSALYFCASSVGGGSYNEQFFGPGTRLTVL.

This clonotype has at least ten counts. V is TRBV27 and J is TRBJ1-2, with 12 bases lining up with TRBD1. Germline V gene data show CDR1 as MNHEY and CDR2 as SMNVEV (reference sequence). V shed 6 bases and J 4 bases; nucleotides not matched to a gene: 15. This CDR3 has 18 residues. The CDR3: CASRQIGTGGVNSYGYTF. DNA of the CDR3: TGTGCCAGCAGGCAAATCGGGACAGGGGGCGTTAATAGCTATGGCTACACCTTC.

The rearrangement joins TRBV7-9 to TRBJ1-1; D perhaps matches TRBD1 (5 bases). This CDR3 has 16 amino acids. Germline V CDR1 and CDR2: SEHNR, FQNEAQ (reference sequence). The germline V and J ends were trimmed by 3 bases and 6 bases, with 20 bases remaining between them. The CDR3 is CASSFRVSSDRPEAFF. The CDR3 DNA sequence: TGTGCCAGCAGCTTCAGGGTATCTTCGGATAGACCTGAAGCTTTCTTT.

A word on this clonotype: This may stem from a read error, because a much larger clone lies one nucleotide away. The CDR3 coding sequence is TGTGTCAGCAGTTACTCGGCGACCGCTTACTACGAGCAGTACTTC. It codes for CVSSYSATAYYEQYF. This chain links TRBV6-5 with TRBJ2-7; D not resolved. CDR1 is MNHEY and CDR2 is SVGAGI in the germline V gene. This CDR3 spans 15 amino acids.

This clonotype is judged medium-sized. CDR3 sequence (DNA): TGTGCCAGTAGTATGCAGGGGGGAGGAGGCTACGAGCAGTACTTC. It translates to CASSMQGGGGYEQYF. The chain recombines TRBV19 with TRBJ2-7, with a possible D match to TRBD1 (7 bases). The CDR3 contains 15 residues. Trimming cost V 3 bases and J 3 bases, with 15 bases left between them. The germline V gene has CDR1 LNHDA and CDR2 SQIVND (reference sequence).

Sample share makes this clonotype medium-sized. The chain employs TRBV28 and TRBJ2-2; TRBD1 is a possible D gene (5 bases). V shed 3 bases and J shed 6 bases, with 11 bases lying between them. The germline gives CDR1 MDHEN, CDR2 SYDVKM. The CDR3 extends over 14 amino acids. The CDR3 is CASSFGARAGELFF. CDR3 sequence (DNA): TGTGCCAGCAGTTTTGGTGCCAGGGCCGGGGAGCTGTTTTTT.